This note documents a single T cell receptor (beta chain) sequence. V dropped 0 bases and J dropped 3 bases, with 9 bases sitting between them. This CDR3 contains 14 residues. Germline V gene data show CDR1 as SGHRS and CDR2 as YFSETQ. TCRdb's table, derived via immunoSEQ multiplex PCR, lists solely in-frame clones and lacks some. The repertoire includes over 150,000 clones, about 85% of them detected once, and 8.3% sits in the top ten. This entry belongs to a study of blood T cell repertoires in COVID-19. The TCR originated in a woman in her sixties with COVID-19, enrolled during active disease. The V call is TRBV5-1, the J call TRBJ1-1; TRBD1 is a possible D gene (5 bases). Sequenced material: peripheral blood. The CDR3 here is CASSLGPGYTEAFF. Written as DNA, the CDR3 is TGCGCCAGCAGCTTGGGGCCAGGGTACACTGAAGCTTTCTTT.